The 22 T cell receptor beta chains in this list originate from one sample, sequenced in a study of neurological immune-mediated disorders. Each CDR3 protein is one row after TCRdb ran MiXCR on the 5' RACE reads. The sample contains about 45,000 distinct CDR3 sequences, approximately 15% of which appear only once. As to time point: longitudinal time-point 3. Material: PBMCs. The receptors originated from a man aged 25-45 years in good health.

This clonotype appeared many times. The chain links TRBV27 to TRBJ1-1; TRBD1 matches 7 bases. This CDR3 is 14 amino acids long. The germline gives CDR1 MNHEY, CDR2 SMNVEV (reference sequence). V was clipped by 7 bases and J by 1 base; unmatched bases: 6. The CDR3 DNA is TGTGCCAGCATCCGCAGGGGGGGGAACACTGAAGCTTTCTTT. Translation gives CASIRRGGNTEAFF.

This clonotype was recorded at least ten times. This chain uses TRBV5-1 with TRBJ2-1; the D gene could be TRBD1 or TRBD2 (5 bases each). The V gene's germline CDR1 is SGHRS and CDR2 YFSETQ. The germline V and J ends were trimmed by 1 base and 2 bases, with 10 bases remaining between them. The CDR3 has 15 amino acids. The CDR3 protein is CASSLSLGAYNEQFF. The CDR3 DNA follows: TGCGCCAGCAGCTTGAGCTTGGGGGCCTACAATGAGCAGTTCTTC.

This clonotype has at least ten counts. The genes are TRBV30 and TRBJ1-1; D perhaps matches TRBD1 (5 bases). The CDR3 contains 12 residues. The V gene lost 7 bases and the J gene lost 4 bases, with 13 bases spanning the gap. Germline-derived CDR1 and CDR2 are GTSNPN and SVGIG (reference sequence). The CDR3 nucleotides read TGTGCCTTGGGACCGGTTGGCACTGAAGCTTTCTTT. Its protein product is CALGPVGTEAFF.

This clonotype was detected many times. V gene TRBV20-1 combines with J gene TRBJ2-7; 8 bases align to TRBD2. V was clipped by 6 bases and J by 4 bases; unmatched bases: 8. Germline lookup yields CDR1 DFQATT and CDR2 SNEGSKA (reference sequence). The CDR3 has 13 residues. CDR3 sequence (DNA): TGCAGTGCGGCTATAGCGGGAACTTACGAGCAGTACTTC. Translated: CSAAIAGTYEQYF.

This clonotype has at least ten counts. The chain joins TRBV7-2 to TRBJ2-3; 7 bases line up with TRBD2. The CDR3 runs to 16 residues. Germline lookup yields CDR1 SGHTA and CDR2 FQGNSA. The junction had 12 bases not matched to a gene; V was cut back by 6 bases and J by 3 bases. The CDR3 coding sequence is TGTGCCAGCAGACTGGGGGTGGGAGGGCCGACAGATACGCAGTATTTT. Translating it yields CASRLGVGGPTDTQYF. The variable domain in full, with the rest retrieved from reference TRBV7-2 and TRBJ2-3, is GAGVSQSPSNKVTEKGKDVELRCDPISGHTALYWYRQSLGQGLEFLIYFQGNSAPDKSGLPSDRFSAERTGGSVSTLTIQRTQQEDSAVYLCASRLGVGGPTDTQYFGPGTRLTVL.

The chain links TRBV14 to TRBJ2-1; 8 nucleotides match TRBD2. Germline V CDR1 and CDR2: SGHDN, FVKESK. The V segment lost 2 bases and the J segment 4 bases; nucleotides outside the gene matches: 4. The CDR3 is 15 amino acids. CDR3 in amino acids: CASSQITSGYNEQFF. CDR3 DNA: TGTGCCAGCAGCCAAATAACTAGCGGATACAATGAGCAGTTCTTC.

At least ten counts were recorded for this clonotype. The chain links TRBV7-8 to TRBJ2-1; 15 bases are a match to TRBD2. Germline CDR1 reads SGHVS; CDR2 reads FQNEAQ. With 0 bases clipped from V and 2 bases from J, the junction kept 8 bases outside the gene matches. CDR3 length: 20 amino acids. The CDR3 is CASSLALGTSGRSAYNEQFF. Here the CDR3 DNA reads TGTGCCAGCAGCTTAGCATTAGGGACTAGCGGGAGGTCCGCCTACAATGAGCAGTTCTTC.

This clonotype has a count of ten or more. V usage is TRBV2 and J usage is TRBJ1-2; no reliable D call. Trimming left V 3 bases short and J 6 bases short, with 11 bases between. CDR3 length equals 13 residues. The germline CDR1 and CDR2 sequences are SNHLY and FYNNEI. The CDR3 sequence is CASSDDSLDGYTF. CDR3 in DNA: TGTGCCAGCAGTGATGATTCTCTGGATGGCTACACCTTC.

Ten or more counts support this clonotype. The rearrangement uses TRBV20-1 and TRBJ1-4; 8 nucleotides line up with TRBD1. The germline V gene has CDR1 DFQATT and CDR2 SNEGSKA (reference sequence). The CDR3 runs to 14 residues. V dropped 1 base and J dropped 8; count of bases not matched to a gene: 6. The CDR3 coding sequence is TGCAGTGCTAGAGTAAAGACAGGGGAGGAAAAACTGTTTTTT. It translates to CSARVKTGEEKLFF.

This clonotype was detected ten times or more. The chain couples TRBV5-1 to TRBJ2-7, with TRBD2 identical over 8 bases. CDR3 length: 18 residues. V shed 0 bases, J shed 7 bases, and the junction held 18 bases outside the gene matches. Germline CDR1 and CDR2: SGHRS and YFSETQ. CDR3 protein: CASSLASQSAGGPGEQYF. CDR3 DNA sequence: TGCGCCAGCAGCTTGGCCTCCCAGAGCGCGGGAGGCCCGGGTGAGCAGTACTTC.

Many counts were recorded for this clonotype. The chain has TRBV5-5 and TRBJ2-5; weak D call: TRBD1 (5 bases). Trimming shortened V by 4 bases and J by 5 bases, and 24 bases separated the two germline ends. The CDR3 runs to 17 residues. Looked up from germline, CDR1 is SGHKS and CDR2 is YYEKEE (reference sequence). The CDR3 nucleotides read TGTGCCAGCAGCCGAGAGAGCGCAGGGCACACTTTGGAGACCCAGTACTTC. Translation gives CASSRESAGHTLETQYF.

This clonotype was recorded at least ten times. V and J are TRBV7-6 and TRBJ2-1, with 12 bases identical to TRBD2. With V trimmed by 2 bases and J by 9 bases, 11 bases remained unmatched. The germline gives CDR1 SGHVS, CDR2 FNYEAQ. The CDR3 consists of 17 residues. CDR3 amino acids: CASSLRAATSGRSEQFF. Here the CDR3 DNA reads TGTGCCAGCAGCTTAAGGGCAGCCACTAGCGGGAGGAGTGAGCAGTTCTTC.

This clonotype was seen ten or more times. The gene calls are TRBV7-6 and TRBJ2-7; D unresolved. Trimming pared 5 bases from V and 2 bases from J, leaving 16 bases between. CDR1 and CDR2 (germline): SGHVS, FNYEAQ. The CDR3 runs to 15 residues. Here the CDR3 reads CASSQKYRATYEQYF. In nucleotides, the CDR3 is TGTGCCAGCAGCCAAAAATACCGCGCGACCTACGAGCAGTACTTC.

This clonotype was seen at least ten times. J is TRBJ2-7 and V is TRBV5-1, with 10 bases aligning to TRBD2. The CDR3 sequence is 14 residues long. CDR1 and CDR2 (germline): SGHRS, YFSETQ. The V segment lost 0 bases and the J segment 5 bases; nucleotides outside the gene matches: 2. CDR3 coding DNA: TGCGCCAGCAGCTTGGGGACTAGCGGCAACGAGCAGTACTTC. Its translation is CASSLGTSGNEQYF.

This CDR3 is CSAPRRKGQETQYF. The CDR3 region has the DNA TGCAGTGCTCCCCGCCGGAAGGGCCAAGAGACCCAGTACTTC. The chain uses TRBV20-1 and TRBJ2-5; the D is unclear. In germline, CDR1 is DFQATT, CDR2 SNEGSKA (reference sequence). V was shortened by 5 bases and J by 1 base, with 14 bases between the two germline ends. The CDR3 extends over 14 amino acids.

This clonotype was picked up many times. This chain's CDR3 is CASNGGYEQYF. The CDR3 DNA follows: TGTGCCAGCAATGGAGGTTACGAGCAGTACTTC. The rearrangement joins TRBV2 to TRBJ2-7, with TRBD2 as a possible D gene (5 bases). This CDR3 comprises 11 residues. The germline V gene has CDR1 SNHLY and CDR2 FYNNEI. The V end was cut by 7 bases, the J end by 4 bases, with 8 bases between. Together with reference TRBV2 and TRBJ2-7, the CDR3 gives the full variable domain: EPEVTQTPSHQVTQMGQEVILRCVPISNHLYFYWYRQILGQKVEFLVSFYNNEISEKSEIFDDQFSVERPDGSNFTLKIRSTKLEDSAMYFCASNGGYEQYFGPGTRLTVT.

This clonotype has ten or more counts. V usage is TRBV28 and J usage is TRBJ2-7; D remains unclear. The V end lost 2 bases, the J end lost 1 base, and 6 bases lay between the germline ends. Germline V lookup: CDR1 MDHEN, CDR2 SYDVKM. The CDR3 is 13 amino acids. Here the CDR3 DNA reads TGTGCCAGCAGTTTACAAGTATCCTACGAGCAGTACTTC. Its protein product is CASSLQVSYEQYF.

The chain links TRBV5-5 to TRBJ2-1, with D perhaps matching TRBD1 or TRBD2 (5 bases each). The CDR3 is 13 amino acids. In germline, CDR1 is SGHKS, CDR2 YYEKEE (reference sequence). Between the trimmed V and J ends, which lost 4 bases and 9 bases, there was a span of 14 bases. The CDR3, as DNA: TGTGCCAGCAGCCCGGGACCTTCGGGTGAGCAGTTCTTC. Translating gives CASSPGPSGEQFF. Variable domain in full (rest from reference TRBV5-5 and TRBJ2-1): DAGVTQSPTHLIKTRGQQVTLRCSPISGHKSVSWYQQVLGQGPQFIFQYYEKEERGRGNFPDRFSARQFPNYSSELNVNALLLGDSALYLCASSPGPSGEQFFGPGTRLTVL.

This clonotype was seen many times. This chain links TRBV29-1 with TRBJ2-2, with D unresolved. V shed 0 bases and J shed 3 bases, with 11 bases lying between them. Germline-derived CDR1 and CDR2 are SQVTM and ANQGSEA. This CDR3 is built from 15 residues. Written as DNA, the CDR3 is TGCAGCGTTGAAGATCGGCTCAAACACACCGGGGAGCTGTTTTTT. This gives the protein CSVEDRLKHTGELFF.

This clonotype has ten or more counts. The J gene is TRBJ1-6, the V gene TRBV11-2, with 7 positions matching TRBD1. The germline gives CDR1 SGHAT, CDR2 FQNNGV. Losses at the gene ends were 5 bases for V and 6 bases for J; bases not matched to a gene: 4. The CDR3 spans 14 residues. The CDR3, as DNA: TGTGCCAGCAGCAGGGGACAGCCTAATTCACCCCTCCACTTT. Its translation is CASSRGQPNSPLHF.

This clonotype was found many times. The V call is TRBV7-2, the J call TRBJ2-1; TRBD2 aligns across 14 bases. Losses at the gene ends were 5 bases for V and 7 bases for J; bases not matched to a gene: 7. Germline-derived CDR1 and CDR2 are SGHTA and FQGNSA. CDR3 length: 16 amino acids. Written as DNA, the CDR3 is TGTGCCAGCAGCCCCACGGGACTAGCGGGAGAGAATGAGCAGTTCTTC. Amino acid sequence: CASSPTGLAGENEQFF.

This clonotype was seen at least ten times. The V gene is TRBV7-2, the J gene TRBJ2-3, with D uncertain. Trimming left V 2 bases short and J 4 bases short, with 10 bases between. The CDR3 runs 14 residues. The germline V gene encodes CDR1 SGHTA and CDR2 FQGNSA. CDR3 loop: CASSLTPVSDTQYF. The CDR3 DNA sequence: TGTGCCAGCAGCTTAACCCCGGTGTCAGATACGCAGTATTTT.